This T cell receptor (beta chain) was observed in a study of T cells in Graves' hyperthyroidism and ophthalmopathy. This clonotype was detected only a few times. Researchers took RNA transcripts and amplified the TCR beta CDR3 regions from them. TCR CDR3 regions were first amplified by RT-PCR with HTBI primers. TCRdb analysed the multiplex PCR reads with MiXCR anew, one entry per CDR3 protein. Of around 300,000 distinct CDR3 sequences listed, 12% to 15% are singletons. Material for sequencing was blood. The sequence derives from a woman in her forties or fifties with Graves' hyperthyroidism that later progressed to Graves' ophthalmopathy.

The CDR3 DNA reads TGCAGTGCTAGTCCAGACAGGTACGAGCAGTACTTC. Residues: CSASPDRYEQYF. The chain recombines TRBV20-1 with TRBJ2-7; D perhaps matches TRBD1 (6 bases). Trimming shortened V by 3 bases and J by 4 bases, and 10 bases separated the two germline ends. This CDR3 is 12 amino acids long. The V gene's germline CDR1 is DFQATT and CDR2 SNEGSKA (reference sequence).